This section outlines one T cell receptor (beta chain) sequence together with its context. Its target antigen remains unknown. Qualities for individual bases were not recorded, and no much larger clone is one base off. Counted from cysteine to phenylalanine, this CDR3 has 12 amino acids. Left in the record is the CDR3 DNA by itself, 36 bases read in frame from the first base. V loses 3 bases, J loses 6 bases, and the germline ends lie 9 bases apart. The immunoSEQ Assay, a bias-controlled multiplex PCR, was used to amplify TCRbeta CDR3 regions from genomic DNA. The authors' analysis ran thus. The number of nucleated cells in each sample was estimated from the amplification of reference gene primers within the assay. To quantify the absolute abundance of each unique TCRbeta CDR3 rearrangement, sequence reads were collapsed and filtered. For each sample, productive Simpson clonality was calculated as the square root of Simpson's diversity index across productive rearrangements. This is the immuneACCESS table as TCRdb keeps it, with only in-frame sequences that have V and J called. A part of the clones is gone; compared with another copy, unresolved V genes explain less than half, and the rest is unexplained. V, J and clone size are taken as reported in that table, and D and trimming were inferred from the DNA itself. The sample table shows approximately 280,000 clones, and 70% to 90% are seen once. 9.4% of the sample belongs to the ten largest clones.

The sample comes from a study of blood T cell repertoires in COVID-19 (dated by TCRdb to 2019 to 2021). For the study in its entirety: Samples from collaborators originated in the United States, Italy and Spain and spanned both the acute and convalescent phases of COVID-19. The prospective study material was composed of cDNA or gDNA derived from T cells, B-cell-depleted T cells, or PBMCs. Subjects who had been exposed to COVID-19, were actively infected with it, or had recovered from it provided the deeply sampled blood TCRbeta repertoires that made up the dataset. The repertoires were released in a freely available public database meant as a resource for research on the immune response to SARS-CoV-2. The samples were drawn from two sources: the first 160 participants of the ongoing ImmuneRACE study, and approximately 1,300 subjects contributed by 6 global collaborators. Sample metadata almost always included a de-identified subject ID, COVID-19 status, age in years and sex. Where HLA class I and class II types were available, the types were taken from metadata supplied by the sample provider, not from assay-based typing. Study-wide conclusions, independent of this receptor: How much clinical and demographic metadata was included differed by source and by participant, and the metadata was provided uncurated.

The collaborating institutions used their own protocols to collect whole blood in K2EDTA tubes. Collaborator samples were shipped for TCRbeta analysis as frozen whole blood, isolated PBMCs, or DNA extracted from either sample type. This TCR was recovered from a man younger than 30 with active or convalescent COVID-19. The chain is made from TRBV12-3 or TRBV12-4 and TRBJ2-7; there is no confident call for the D gene. Specimen: peripheral blood. The base sequence is TGTGCCAGCAGTTTCGTCCCTTTCGAGCAGTACTTC. It encodes CASSFVPFEQYF.